A single sample gave rise to the 24 T cell receptor beta chains below, sequenced in a study of blood T cell repertoires in COVID-19. TCRdb keeps only in-frame clones here, not all; method: immunoSEQ multiplex PCR. The table lists around 200,000 clones, 85% to 90% of them singletons, with 6.2% in the top ten. Input material: PBMCs or T cells enriched from blood (not recorded which). The receptors stem from a man aged 35 to 55 who had recovered from COVID-19.

The chain is built from TRBV29-1 and TRBJ2-3; 7 bases match TRBD2. V lost 1 base, J lost 8 bases, and 6 bases stayed unmatched. The V gene's germline CDR1 is SQVTM and CDR2 ANQGSEA. CDR3 length: 13 amino acids. As DNA, the CDR3 is TGCAGCGTTGAAGGGTTGGGGGGGAGTACGCAGTATTTT. As protein: CSVEGLGGSTQYF.

CDR3 sequence reads: CAWSSRRATIHYGYTF. The DNA for the CDR3 is TGTGCCTGGAGCTCACGGAGGGCCACGATACACTATGGCTACACCTTC. This chain links TRBV30 with TRBJ1-2; D is undetermined. CDR3 length: 16 residues. Germline assignment: CDR1 GTSNPN and CDR2 SVGIG (reference sequence). Trimming pared 3 bases from V and 3 bases from J, leaving 20 bases between.

This chain joins TRBV29-1 and TRBJ1-5, with a weak D call TRBD1 (6 bases). Germline V gene lookup returns CDR1 SQVTM and CDR2 ANQGSEA. The V and J ends lost 6 bases and 6 bases respectively, with 12 bases between them. The CDR3 is made up of 12 amino acids. The CDR3, as DNA: TGCAGCGTCGGTCAGGGGCTTCAGCCCCAGCATTTT. Amino acids: CSVGQGLQPQHF.

V usage is TRBV28 and J usage is TRBJ1-4, with 8 nucleotides matching TRBD1. V lost 8 bases to trimming and J lost 7 bases; unmatched junction nucleotides: 6. CDR3 length: 13 residues. CDR1 is MDHEN and CDR2 is SYDVKM in the germline V gene. The CDR3 region is CASQGTGAEKLFF. CDR3 bases: TGTGCCAGCCAGGGGACAGGAGCTGAAAAACTGTTTTTT.

CDR3 nucleotide sequence: TGTGCCAGCAGTCCTCGGACAGGGGCACTGGGCCAGCCCCAGCATTTT. It encodes CASSPRTGALGQPQHF. The rearrangement joins TRBV27 to TRBJ1-5; 9 bases fit TRBD1. V dropped 5 bases and J dropped 7; count of bases not matched to a gene: 12. Germline loops: CDR1 MNHEY, CDR2 SMNVEV (reference sequence). The CDR3 has 16 residues.

The CDR3 bases are TGTGCCAGTAGCGGTATGAACACTGAAGCTTTCTTT. Protein product: CASSGMNTEAFF. The chain is built from TRBV19 and TRBJ1-1; no reliable D call. This CDR3 has 12 amino acids. Trimming removed 6 bases at V and 0 bases at J, with 5 bases between. Germline lookup yields CDR1 LNHDA and CDR2 SQIVND (reference sequence).

The chain combines TRBV5-4 with TRBJ1-1; tentative D call: TRBD1 (6 bases). Germline V gene sequence: CDR1 SGHNT, CDR2 YYREEE (reference sequence). The CDR3 loop spans 13 amino acids. With 4 bases removed from V and 5 bases from J, the gap between germline ends came to 12 bases. CDR3 sequence reads: CASSNRGGTEAFF. The CDR3 DNA reads as TGTGCCAGCAGCAATAGGGGGGGGACTGAAGCTTTCTTT. Using reference TRBV5-4 and TRBJ1-1 for the parts outside the CDR3, the full variable domain is ETGVTQSPTHLIKTRGQQVTLRCSSQSGHNTVSWYQQALGQGPQFIFQYYREEENGRGNFPPRFSGLQFPNYSSELNVNALELDDSALYLCASSNRGGTEAFFGQGTRLTVV.

The CDR3: CASSLGGTGYTGELFF. The CDR3 region has the DNA TGTGCCAGCAGCTTGGGCGGGACAGGGTATACCGGGGAGCTGTTTTTT. The chain is built from TRBV5-6 and TRBJ2-2; 9 nucleotides match TRBD1. This CDR3 contains 16 residues. Per germline, CDR1 SGHDT and CDR2 YYEEEE. The ends lost 0 bases at V and 5 bases at J; junction bases unmatched: 5.

DNA for the CDR3: TGTGCCAGCAGGAACGACAGGGGCGAGCAGTACTTC. It yields the protein CASRNDRGEQYF. V and J are TRBV7-9 and TRBJ2-7; 8 bases fit TRBD1. From germline, CDR1 is SEHNR and CDR2 FQNEAQ (reference sequence). The V segment lost 6 bases and the J segment 6 bases; nucleotides outside the gene matches: 4. The CDR3 extends over 12 amino acids.

This clone was detected only a few times. The chain joins TRBV5-3 to TRBJ1-5; D gene uncertain. TRBV5-3 is annotated as an ORF whose role is uncertain. The CDR3 extends over 15 amino acids. The V gene lost 1 base and the J gene lost 7 bases, with 15 bases spanning the gap. DNA of the CDR3: TGTGCCAGAAGCTTGAAGGATTATGCGGGCCAGCCCCAGCATTTT. Amino acid sequence: CARSLKDYAGQPQHF.

The J gene is TRBJ1-5, the V gene TRBV12-3 or TRBV12-4; D gene ambiguous. This CDR3 region has 13 residues. V shed 5 bases and J shed 5 bases, with 10 bases lying between them. The CDR3 nucleotides are TGTGCCAGCAGTCCCCAGAGGCATCAGCCCCAGCATTTT. Protein sequence: CASSPQRHQPQHF.

J is TRBJ1-2 and V is TRBV7-9; D is possibly TRBD1 (5 bases). CDR1 is SEHNR and CDR2 is FQNEAQ in the germline V gene (reference sequence). CDR3 length equals 15 residues. The V gene lost 4 bases and the J gene lost 3 bases, with 15 bases spanning the gap. The CDR3 is CASSSSMTVDYGYTF. In nucleotides, the CDR3 is TGTGCCAGCAGCTCCTCCATGACAGTTGACTATGGCTACACCTTC.

This chain joins TRBV19 and TRBJ1-5, with D tentatively TRBD1 (6 bases). Trimming left V 3 bases short and J 3 bases short, with 15 bases between. Germline V lookup: CDR1 LNHDA, CDR2 SQIVND (reference sequence). CDR3 length: 16 amino acids. The CDR3 is CASSMGGQLINQPQHF. CDR3 DNA sequence: TGTGCCAGTAGTATGGGGGGGCAGCTCATCAATCAGCCCCAGCATTTT.

The sample holds one count of this clone. The J gene is TRBJ2-1, the V gene TRBV6-5, with a possible D match to TRBD1 (6 bases). The germline V gene has CDR1 MNHEY and CDR2 SVGAGI. Trimming took off 6 bases at V and 10 bases at J, with 19 bases between the two ends. The CDR3 runs 14 residues. CDR3 residues: CASRQGLGPWEQFF. CDR3 DNA: TGTGCCAGCAGACAGGGTTTAGGCCCATGGGAGCAGTTCTTC.

The V call is TRBV7-2, the J call TRBJ1-1, with D possibly TRBD1 on 5 matching bases. The CDR3 spans 14 residues. Germline values: CDR1 SGHTA, CDR2 FQGNSA. The V end was cut by 3 bases, the J end by 6 bases, with 14 bases between. CDR3 DNA: TGTGCCAGCAGCTTGGAAGGGGCCCGGGCTGAAGCTTTCTTT. Protein: CASSLEGARAEAFF.

This clone was seen just once. The genes are TRBV5-5 and TRBJ2-3, with D hard to call. CDR3 length: 14 residues. Deletions cut 0 bases from V and 6 bases from J, with 11 bases between. Per germline, CDR1 SGHKS and CDR2 YYEKEE (reference sequence). The DNA of the CDR3 is TGTGCCAGCAGCTTGGGAGGTCGTCCCGATACGCAGTATTTT. Translation: CASSLGGRPDTQYF.

V is TRBV28 and J is TRBJ2-7, with 7 nucleotides matching TRBD1. After removal of 7 bases from V and 2 bases from J, the junction contained 8 bases not matched to a gene. The CDR3 extends over 14 amino acids. Germline lookup yields CDR1 MDHEN and CDR2 SYDVKM. The CDR3 sequence: CASTIQGGPYEQYF. The CDR3 region has the DNA TGTGCCAGCACGATCCAAGGGGGCCCCTACGAGCAGTACTTC.

The rearrangement joins TRBV19 to TRBJ1-2; the D gene is possibly TRBD1 (5 bases). The CDR3 spans 15 residues. Looked up from germline, CDR1 is LNHDA and CDR2 is SQIVND (reference sequence). Trimming cost V 2 bases and J 0 bases, with 10 bases left between them. Written as DNA, the CDR3 is TGTGCCAGTAGTATAACAGGCAGTCCTAACTATGGCTACACCTTC. Residues: CASSITGSPNYGYTF.

The gene calls are TRBV13 and TRBJ1-1; a weak D match, TRBD1 (6 bases). Trimming shortened V by 1 base and J by 3 bases, and 9 bases separated the two germline ends. The CDR3 totals 14 residues. Looked up from germline, CDR1 is PRHDT and CDR2 is FYEKMQ (reference sequence). The CDR3: CASSLVPGDTEAFF. The DNA of the CDR3 is TGTGCCAGCAGCTTAGTCCCAGGGGACACTGAAGCTTTCTTT.

The chain couples TRBV2 to TRBJ1-5; D gene uncertain. This CDR3 region has 12 residues. The germline gives CDR1 SNHLY, CDR2 FYNNEI. V was shortened by 8 bases and J by 9 bases, with 14 bases between the two germline ends. This CDR3 reads CASAAEMSPQHF. Here the CDR3 DNA reads TGTGCCAGCGCAGCGGAAATGTCGCCCCAGCATTTT.

This chain joins TRBV4-1 and TRBJ1-5; D unresolved. CDR1 is MGHRA, CDR2 YSYEKL, per germline. Trimming took 1 base from V and 0 from J, leaving 4 bases between them. The CDR3 extends over 14 amino acids. The DNA of the CDR3 is TGCGCCAGCAGCCAAGCGGTTAGCAATCAGCCCCAGCATTTT. This gives the protein CASSQAVSNQPQHF.

This chain connects TRBV7-8 to TRBJ2-7, with 7 positions matching TRBD1. The CDR3 is 14 amino acids. V lost 5 bases, J lost 3 bases, and 7 bases stayed unmatched. Germline V gene lookup returns CDR1 SGHVS and CDR2 FQNEAQ. CDR3 sequence (DNA): TGTGCCAGCAGCGGTCCGGGACAGTACTACGAGCAGTACTTC. This codes for CASSGPGQYYEQYF.

The chain couples TRBV13 to TRBJ1-2; 7 bases agree with TRBD1. The V gene's germline CDR1 is PRHDT and CDR2 FYEKMQ (reference sequence). Germline trimming cut 3 bases from V and 6 bases from J; bases unmatched to any gene: 10. This CDR3 region has 15 residues. The CDR3 loop is CASSFGSRGRDGYTF. The CDR3 coding sequence is TGTGCCAGCAGCTTCGGGTCAAGGGGGCGCGATGGCTACACCTTC.

This clone has a single count. The CDR3 coding sequence is TGTGCCAGCAGCGAAAGGATAGCCAAAGAGACCCAGTACTTC. Its translation is CASSERIAKETQYF. The chain employs TRBV5-8 and TRBJ2-5; no clear D. The CDR3 is made up of 14 amino acids. Trimming stripped 4 bases from V and 3 bases from J, with 13 bases between. The V gene's germline CDR1 is SGHTS and CDR2 YDEGEE. Full variable domain (rest looked up from reference TRBV5-8 and TRBJ2-5): EAGVTQSPTHLIKTRGQQATLRCSPISGHTSVYWYQQALGLGLQFLLWYDEGEERNRGNFPPRFSGRQFPNYSSELNVNALELEDSALYLCASSERIAKETQYFGPGTRLLVL.